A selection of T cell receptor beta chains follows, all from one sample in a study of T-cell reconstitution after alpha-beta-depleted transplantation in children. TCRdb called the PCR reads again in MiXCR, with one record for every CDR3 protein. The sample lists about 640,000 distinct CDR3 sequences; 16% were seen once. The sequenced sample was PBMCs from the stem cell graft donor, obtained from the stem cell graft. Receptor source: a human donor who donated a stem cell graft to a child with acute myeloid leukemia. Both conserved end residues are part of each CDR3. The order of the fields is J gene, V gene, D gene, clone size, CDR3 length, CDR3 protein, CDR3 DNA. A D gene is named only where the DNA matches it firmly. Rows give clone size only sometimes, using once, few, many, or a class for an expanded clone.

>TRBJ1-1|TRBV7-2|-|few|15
CASSLGSQLNTEAFF
TGTGCCAGCAGCTTAGGTAGTCAGTTGAACACTGAAGCTTTCTTT
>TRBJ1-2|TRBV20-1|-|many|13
CSARGRTAYGYTF
TGCAGTGCTAGAGGCCGGACGGCCTATGGCTACACCTTC
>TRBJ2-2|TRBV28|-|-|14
CASSPHGGTGELFF
TGTGCCAGCAGTCCTCATGGGGGAACCGGGGAGCTGTTTTTT
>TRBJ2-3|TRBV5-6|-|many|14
CASSVGHSPDTQYF
TGTGCCAGCAGCGTGGGACATAGCCCAGATACGCAGTATTTT
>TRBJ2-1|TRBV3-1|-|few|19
CASSQGELSYRGHYNEQFF
TGTGCCAGCAGTCAAGGAGAACTGTCCTATCGGGGACACTACAATGAGCAGTTCTTC
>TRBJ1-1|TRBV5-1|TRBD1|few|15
CASGDRGDMDTEAFF
TGCGCCAGCGGTGACAGGGGGGATATGGACACTGAAGCTTTCTTT
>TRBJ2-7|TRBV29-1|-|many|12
CSVEISSYEQYF
TGCAGCGTTGAGATTAGCAGCTACGAGCAGTACTTC
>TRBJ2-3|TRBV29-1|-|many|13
CSVEVWGTDTQYF
TGCAGCGTTGAAGTCTGGGGCACAGATACGCAGTATTTT
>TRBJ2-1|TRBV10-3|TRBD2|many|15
CAISDTSGGYNEQFF
TGTGCCATCAGTGATACTAGCGGGGGCTACAATGAGCAGTTCTTC
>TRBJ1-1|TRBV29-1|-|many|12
CSMRVGNTEAFF
TGCAGCATGAGGGTCGGGAACACTGAAGCTTTCTTT
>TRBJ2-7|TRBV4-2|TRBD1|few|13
CASSHGRGNEQYF
TGTGCCAGCAGCCACGGCAGGGGGAACGAGCAGTACTTC
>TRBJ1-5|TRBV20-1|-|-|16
CSARDFTGYSNQPQHF
TGCAGTGCTAGAGATTTTACGGGGTATAGCAATCAGCCCCAGCATTTT
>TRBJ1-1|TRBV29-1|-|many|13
CSYTQDPYTEAFF
TGCAGCTACACACAGGACCCCTACACTGAAGCTTTCTTT
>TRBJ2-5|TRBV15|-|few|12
CATSPGQETQYF
TGTGCCACCAGCCCGGGGCAAGAGACCCAGTACTTC
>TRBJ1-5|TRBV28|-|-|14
CASSPRAGYQPQHF
TGTGCCAGCAGCCCAAGAGCGGGTTATCAGCCCCAGCATTTT
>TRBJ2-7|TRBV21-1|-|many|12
CASSERGDEQYF
TGTGCCAGCAGCGAGAGGGGGGACGAGCAGTACTTC
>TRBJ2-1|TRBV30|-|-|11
CAWGPSNEQFF
TGTGCCTGGGGCCCCTCCAATGAGCAGTTCTTC
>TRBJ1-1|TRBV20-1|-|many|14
CSAYPGGLNTEAFF
TGCAGTGCCTATCCCGGGGGGCTCAACACTGAAGCTTTCTTT
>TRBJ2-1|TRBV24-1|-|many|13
CATSDTSGVEQFF
TGTGCCACCAGTGACACCTCAGGGGTAGAGCAGTTCTTC